Listed here is a single T cell receptor (beta chain). Its target is unknown. This record comes from a study of cytomegalovirus exposure and HLA in healthy donors. Assay: immunoSEQ multiplex PCR; the TCRdb copy retains only in-frame clones and omits some. The sample holds over 35,000 clones, just under 95% seen once. The CDR3 has 14 amino acids. Germline V gene data show CDR1 as LNHNV and CDR2 as YYDKDF (reference sequence). Trimming pared 0 bases from V and 6 bases from J, leaving 11 bases between. The study, taken as a whole, reports: Subsequent analysis showed first-cohort TCR clusters tending to co-occur in 95 to 150 validation repertoires.

The rearrangement joins TRBV15 to TRBJ1-1, with a tentative D call TRBD1 (6 bases). The TCR comes from a man aged 18 to 35 in good health and CMV-seronegative. Sequencing input: PBMCs. The CDR3 DNA reads as TGTGCCACCAGCAGAGATCTGGCAGGGGCTGAAGCTTTCTTT. This sequence encodes CATSRDLAGAEAFF.